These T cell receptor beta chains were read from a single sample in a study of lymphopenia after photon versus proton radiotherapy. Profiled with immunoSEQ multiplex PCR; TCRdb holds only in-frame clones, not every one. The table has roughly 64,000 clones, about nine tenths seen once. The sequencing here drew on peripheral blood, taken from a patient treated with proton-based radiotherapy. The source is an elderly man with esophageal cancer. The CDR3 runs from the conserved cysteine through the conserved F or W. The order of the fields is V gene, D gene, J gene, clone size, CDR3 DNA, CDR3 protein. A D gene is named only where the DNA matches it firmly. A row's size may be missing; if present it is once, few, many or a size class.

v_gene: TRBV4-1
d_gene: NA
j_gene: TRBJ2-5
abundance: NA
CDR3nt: TGCGCCAGCAGCCAAGAACGTTCCCAAGAGACCCAGTACTTC
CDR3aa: CASSQERSQETQYF

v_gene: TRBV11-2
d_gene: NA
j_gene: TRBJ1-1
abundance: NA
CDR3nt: TGTGCCAGCAGCTTAACGGGGCTGAACACTGAAGCTTTCTTT
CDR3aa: CASSLTGLNTEAFF

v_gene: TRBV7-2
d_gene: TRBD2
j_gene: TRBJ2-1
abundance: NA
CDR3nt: TGTGCCAGCAGCTTGGTAGCGGGTAGCTCCTACAATGAGCAGTTCTTC
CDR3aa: CASSLVAGSSYNEQFF

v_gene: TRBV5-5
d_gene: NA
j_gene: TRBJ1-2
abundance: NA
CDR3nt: TGTGCCAGCAGCTTGGCAATGACAGACAATGGCTACACCTTC
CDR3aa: CASSLAMTDNGYTF

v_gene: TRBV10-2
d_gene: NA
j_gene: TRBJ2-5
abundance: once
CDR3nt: TGCGCCAGCCTGCGTTTGGGGGTGCTCGGAGAGACCCAGTACTTC
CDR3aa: CASLRLGVLGETQYF

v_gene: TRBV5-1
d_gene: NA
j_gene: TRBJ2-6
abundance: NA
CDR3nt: TGCGCCAGCAGCCAGGGCCTCAGGGGGGCCAACGTCCTGACTTTC
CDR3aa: CASSQGLRGANVLTF

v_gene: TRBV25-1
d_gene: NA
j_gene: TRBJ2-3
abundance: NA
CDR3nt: TGTGCCAGCAGTGCCCGACTAGACAGCACAGATACGCAGTATTTT
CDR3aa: CASSARLDSTDTQYF

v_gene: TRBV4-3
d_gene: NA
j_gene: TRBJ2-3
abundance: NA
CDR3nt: TGCGCCAGCAGCCAACAAATTCCGACCATCACAGATACGCAGTATTTT
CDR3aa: CASSQQIPTITDTQYF

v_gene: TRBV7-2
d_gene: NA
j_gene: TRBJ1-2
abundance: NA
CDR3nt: TGTGCCAGCAGCTTAGAGTGGGGAAACTATGGCTACACCTTC
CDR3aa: CASSLEWGNYGYTF

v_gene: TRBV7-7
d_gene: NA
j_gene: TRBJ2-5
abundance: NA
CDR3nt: TGTGCTAGCAGCTTACCCACCAGGGCCAGGCCGAGGGAGACCCAGTACTTC
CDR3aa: CASSLPTRARPRETQYF

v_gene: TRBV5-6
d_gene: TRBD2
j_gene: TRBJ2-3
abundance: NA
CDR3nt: TGTGCCAGCAGCCCCGGACTAGCGGCTAGCACAGATACGCAGTATTTT
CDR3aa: CASSPGLAASTDTQYF